The 10 T cell receptor beta chains listed next were all sequenced from one sample in a study of OX40 agonist ivuxolimab in advanced cancers. This table comes from immunoSEQ multiplex PCR, and its TCRdb copy is limited to in-frame clones, with some not included. This sample yields about 110,000 clones, of which about 91% are seen a single time; 0.66% belongs to the top ten. Source: CD4+ or CD8+ T cells sorted from blood, taken in a trial of the OX40 agonist ivuxolimab. The receptors shown here come from an adult with an advanced solid tumor such as melanoma, head and neck, liver or kidney cancer.

This chain links TRBV7-3 with TRBJ2-7; 8 bases fit TRBD1. The CDR3 runs to 14 residues. J lost 4 bases, V lost 5 bases, and 7 bases had no gene match. Germline lookup yields CDR1 SGHTA and CDR2 FQGTGA. This CDR3 is CASSLGTGSYEQYF. CDR3 DNA: TGTGCCAGCAGCCTCGGGACAGGATCATACGAGCAGTACTTC.

The rearrangement links TRBV9 to TRBJ1-1; 7 nucleotides match TRBD1. CDR1 is SGDLS, CDR2 YYNGEE, per germline. J was trimmed by 5 bases and V by 4 bases; bases with no gene match: 14. This CDR3 is 16 amino acids long. The CDR3, as DNA: TGTGCCAGCAGCACAGGAGGGCGTCTGACAGGGACTGAAGCTTTCTTT. Protein: CASSTGGRLTGTEAFF.

The chain's CDR3 is CSVEDGRSSGRIYEQFF. As DNA, the CDR3 is TGCAGCGTTGAAGATGGAAGGTCTAGCGGGAGAATCTATGAGCAGTTCTTC. The chain combines TRBV29-1 with TRBJ2-1, with TRBD2 matching 10 bases. The CDR3 contains 17 residues. The germline V gene encodes CDR1 SQVTM and CDR2 ANQGSEA. Trimming took 0 bases from V and 8 from J; bases not matched to a gene: 13.

The V gene is TRBV19, the J gene TRBJ2-7, with 8 bases aligning to TRBD2. The J segment lost 2 bases and the V segment lost 10 bases, leaving 7 bases of the junction unmatched. In germline, CDR1 is LNHDA, CDR2 SQIVND (reference sequence). This CDR3 region has 13 residues. CDR3 in amino acids: CATAGGPTYEQYF. The CDR3 DNA is TGTGCCACCGCGGGGGGACCAACCTACGAGCAGTACTTC.

The V gene is TRBV9, the J gene TRBJ2-7, with D unresolved. CDR3 size: 12 residues. Trimming stripped 9 bases from V and 2 bases from J, with 12 bases between. Germline V gives CDR1 SGDLS, CDR2 YYNGEE. CDR3 sequence (DNA): TGTGCCACTCCAGGCGGTCCCTACGAGCAGTACTTC. Protein product: CATPGGPYEQYF.

This chain connects TRBV6-6 to TRBJ1-2; a weak D match, TRBD1 (5 bases). Germline-derived CDR1 and CDR2 are MNHNY and SVGAGI (reference sequence). The germline V and J ends were trimmed by 8 bases and 5 bases, with 9 bases remaining between them. The CDR3 extends over 11 amino acids. The CDR3: CASFWGYGYTF. As DNA, the CDR3 is TGTGCCAGCTTTTGGGGGTATGGCTACACCTTC.

The rearrangement uses TRBV6-1 and TRBJ2-7; 8 bases line up with TRBD1. CDR1 MNHNS and CDR2 SASEGT come from the germline V gene. CDR3 length: 15 residues. Trimming cost V 6 bases and J 4 bases; bases outside gene matches: 11. The CDR3 is CASSAPTGGSYEQYF. CDR3 DNA: TGTGCCAGCAGCGCACCAACAGGGGGTTCGTACGAGCAGTACTTC.

The chain links TRBV4-2 to TRBJ2-3; 15 nucleotides align to TRBD2. CDR3 size: 20 residues. J lost 1 base, V lost 4 bases, and 12 bases had no gene match. Germline loops: CDR1 LGHNA, CDR2 YNFKEQ. CDR3 loop: CASSPTPGLAGGAGTDTQYF. CDR3 DNA sequence: TGTGCCAGCAGCCCTACCCCGGGACTAGCGGGAGGAGCCGGCACAGATACGCAGTATTTT.

The J gene is TRBJ1-3, the V gene TRBV10-3; D not certain. Germline V gene data show CDR1 as ENHRY and CDR2 as SYGVKD. This CDR3 region has 13 residues. Trimming left V 3 bases short and J 3 bases short, with 6 bases between. The CDR3 reads CAISDNSGNTIYF. Written as DNA, the CDR3 is TGTGCCATCAGTGACAACAGTGGAAACACCATATATTTT.

The chain has TRBV5-1 and TRBJ1-2; no reliable D call. The germline V gene encodes CDR1 SGHRS and CDR2 YFSETQ. The CDR3 length is 17 residues. V lost 1 base to trimming and J lost 0 bases, with 16 bases between them. CDR3 bases: TGCGCCAGCAGCTTGCCGAACCCAATTCAGACTAACTATGGCTACACCTTC. It translates to CASSLPNPIQTNYGYTF.